A selection of T cell receptor beta chains follows, all from one sample in a study of sequential checkpoint blockade in melanoma. Here immunoSEQ multiplex PCR was the method, and the copy in TCRdb shows in-frame clones only, minus some. The table has tens of thousands of clones, roughly 32% seen once. Sequences were derived from tumor tissue (inferred from file names), sampled from a patient given nivolumab and ipilimumab in sequence. These receptors originate from a human donor with melanoma. The CDR3 runs from the conserved cysteine through the conserved F or W. The D gene is left open where the match is weak. Some rows mark clone size as missing; the rest say once, few, many or name a class of expanded clone.

>TRBV6-8|NA|NA|TRBJ2-5
CASRRQPTETQYF
TGTGCCAGCAGGCGACAACCGACAGAGACCCAGTACTTC
>TRBV6-8|NA|NA|TRBJ1-3
CASSVGGFSGNTIYF
TGTGCCAGCAGTGTGGGGGGATTCTCTGGAAACACCATATATTTT
>TRBV11-3|NA|few|TRBJ1-3
CASSLVGLIGNTIYF
TGTGCCAGCAGCTTGGTGGGGTTAATTGGAAACACCATATATTTT
>TRBV5-1|NA|NA|TRBJ1-3
CASSFEGLGNTIYF
TGCGCCAGCAGCTTCGAGGGGCTTGGAAACACCATATATTTT
>TRBV11-3|NA|many|TRBJ2-5
CASSFRSAPETQYF
TGTGCCAGCAGCTTTCGTAGCGCTCCGGAGACCCAGTACTTC
>TRBV5-1|TRBD2|few|TRBJ2-1
CASSSLAGSSYNEQFF
TGCGCCAGCAGCTCGCTAGCGGGCAGCTCCTACAATGAGCAGTTCTTC
>TRBV15|TRBD1|NA|TRBJ1-1
CATSSTGGNTEAFF
TGTGCCACCAGCAGTACAGGGGGCAACACTGAAGCTTTCTTT
>TRBV30|NA|few|TRBJ1-6
CAWSQAGNSPLHF
TGTGCCTGGAGTCAGGCAGGGAATTCACCCCTCCACTTT
>TRBV18|NA|NA|TRBJ2-1
CASTGTLRAGYNEQFF
TGTGCCAGCACCGGGACACTCCGAGCGGGGTACAATGAGCAGTTCTTC
>TRBV11-3|NA|few|TRBJ1-2
CASSASGFGNYGYTF
TGTGCCAGCAGCGCATCAGGGTTCGGAAACTATGGCTACACCTTC
>TRBV28|NA|few|TRBJ2-7
CASTFTATYEQYF
TGTGCCAGCACCTTTACGGCGACCTACGAGCAGTACTTC
>TRBV6-8|NA|few|TRBJ1-5
CASRSTGYDQPQHF
TGTGCCAGCAGGTCCACAGGGTACGATCAGCCCCAGCATTTT
>TRBV10-3|NA|NA|TRBJ2-3
CAINSPLGDTQYF
TGTGCCATCAATAGTCCCCTGGGAGATACGCAGTATTTT
>TRBV10-3|TRBD1|NA|TRBJ2-7
CATLGTVSYEQYF
TGTGCCACCCTGGGGACAGTCTCCTACGAGCAGTACTTC
>TRBV10-3|NA|NA|TRBJ2-5
CAISESKRTQETQYF
TGTGCCATCAGTGAGTCGAAAAGGACCCAAGAGACCCAGTACTTC